The 8 T cell receptor beta chains below all came from one sample that was sequenced in a study of cytomegalovirus exposure and HLA in healthy donors. The PCR contained 60 Vbeta and 13 Jbeta primers. TCRdb's table, derived via immunoSEQ multiplex PCR, lists solely in-frame clones and lacks some. The repertoire holds 150,000 to 200,000 clones, with over 70% as singletons. The sequencing input was PBMCs. The source is a man between 18 and 35 years old in good health and CMV-seronegative.

The rearrangement uses TRBV7-9 and TRBJ2-7, with a tentative D call TRBD2 (6 bases). CDR3 length: 15 residues. V lost 4 bases and J lost 4, with 17 bases in between. Germline V gives CDR1 SEHNR, CDR2 FQNEAQ (reference sequence). The CDR3 region is CASSSSWASAYEQYF. DNA of the CDR3: TGTGCCAGCAGCTCGTCCTGGGCTAGCGCGTACGAGCAGTACTTC.

This sequence joins TRBV19 and TRBJ1-5; TRBD1 agrees at 10 bases. With 6 bases clipped from V and 6 bases from J, the junction kept 5 bases outside the gene matches. The CDR3 contains 14 residues. Looked up from germline, CDR1 is LNHDA and CDR2 is SQIVND (reference sequence). CDR3 nucleotides: TGTGCCAGTAGCTCCGGGACAGGGGCTCAGCCCCAGCATTTT. It is translated as CASSSGTGAQPQHF.

V usage is TRBV5-5 and J usage is TRBJ1-2; perhaps TRBD1 as D (6 bases). The CDR3 runs 14 residues. Trimming shortened V by 6 bases and J by 2 bases, and 14 bases separated the two germline ends. CDR1 SGHKS and CDR2 YYEKEE come from the germline V gene (reference sequence). In DNA form, the CDR3 reads TGTGCCAGCACCCCAAGAGGGGGAAACTATGGCTACACCTTC. It encodes CASTPRGGNYGYTF.

The J gene is TRBJ2-7, the V gene TRBV9; TRBD2 might be the D (7 bases). With 4 bases removed from V and 5 bases from J, the gap between germline ends came to 19 bases. CDR1 is SGDLS and CDR2 is YYNGEE in the germline V gene. This CDR3 has 15 amino acids. CDR3 bases: TGTGCCAGCAGCCGAAGGGGGGGGGTAAGGGACGAGCAGTACTTC. Translated: CASSRRGGVRDEQYF.

The V and J genes are TRBV19 and TRBJ2-7; TRBD2 matches at 8 bases. Germline trimming cut 3 bases from V and 5 bases from J; bases unmatched to any gene: 6. The CDR3 is made up of 14 amino acids. Per germline, CDR1 LNHDA and CDR2 SQIVND (reference sequence). As DNA, the CDR3 is TGTGCCAGTAGTATCCGCGGGGGGCTCGACGAGCAGTACTTC. Amino acid sequence: CASSIRGGLDEQYF.

CDR3 nucleotide sequence: TGTGCCTGGGTCCGAGGTCCGAACACTGAAGCTTTCTTT. It encodes CAWVRGPNTEAFF. This chain joins TRBV30 and TRBJ1-1, with no clear D. Germline assignment: CDR1 GTSNPN and CDR2 SVGIG (reference sequence). CDR3 length: 13 amino acids. Trimming removed 5 bases at V and 1 base at J, with 11 bases between. The variable domain in full, with the rest retrieved from reference TRBV30 and TRBJ1-1, is SQTIHQWPATLVQPVGSPLSLECTVEGTSNPNLYWYRQAAGRGLQLLFYSVGIGQISSEVPQNLSASRPQDRQFILSSKKLLLSDSGFYLCAWVRGPNTEAFFGQGTRLTVV.

V usage is TRBV18 and J usage is TRBJ1-5, with 8 bases aligning to TRBD1. Losses at the gene ends were 2 bases for V and 0 bases for J; bases not matched to a gene: 15. This CDR3 is built from 20 residues. Per the germline V gene, CDR1 is KGHSH and CDR2 is LQKENI. CDR3 amino acids: CASSPDTQGGPLNSNQPQHF. The CDR3 DNA is TGTGCCAGCTCACCAGACACACAGGGGGGACCACTAAATAGCAATCAGCCCCAGCATTTT. Variable domain in full (rest from reference TRBV18 and TRBJ1-5): NAGVMQNPRHLVRRRGQEARLRCSPMKGHSHVYWYRQLPEEGLKFMVYLQKENIIDESGMPKERFSAEFPKEGPSILRIQQVVRGDSAAYFCASSPDTQGGPLNSNQPQHFGDGTRLSIL.

The rearrangement links TRBV2 to TRBJ2-7; 12 positions match TRBD2. The germline V gene encodes CDR1 SNHLY and CDR2 FYNNEI. The CDR3 contains 15 residues. With 6 bases clipped from V and 5 bases from J, the junction kept 8 bases outside the gene matches. The CDR3 sequence is CASRRLAGVGDEQYF. As DNA, the CDR3 is TGTGCCAGCAGACGACTAGCGGGAGTAGGAGACGAGCAGTACTTC.